These 30 T cell receptor beta chains were sequenced from one sample in a study of blood T cell repertoires in COVID-19. The assay was immunoSEQ multiplex PCR, and TCRdb's table has in-frame clones only and misses some. The data hold some 170,000 clones, with 75% to 85% observed a single time. Sequenced sample: PBMCs or T cells enriched from blood (not recorded which). All receptors come from a man aged 45-65 years who had recovered from COVID-19.

This sequence joins TRBV7-2 and TRBJ2-3; TRBD2 matches 13 bases. Germline V gene lookup returns CDR1 SGHTA and CDR2 FQGNSA. This CDR3 region has 16 residues. The ends lost 1 base at V and 10 bases at J; junction bases unmatched: 8. This chain's CDR3 is CASSLGRTSGGTAQYF. CDR3 sequence (DNA): TGTGCCAGCAGCTTAGGGCGGACTAGCGGGGGAACCGCGCAGTATTTT. The whole variable domain, filled in from reference TRBV7-2 and TRBJ2-3, reads GAGVSQSPSNKVTEKGKDVELRCDPISGHTALYWYRQSLGQGLEFLIYFQGNSAPDKSGLPSDRFSAERTGGSVSTLTIQRTQQEDSAVYLCASSLGRTSGGTAQYFGPGTRLTVL.

The CDR3 loop reads CASSIDSLNYGYTF. The CDR3 DNA reads TGCGCCAGCAGTATTGACAGTCTCAACTATGGCTACACCTTC. The V and J genes are TRBV10-2 and TRBJ1-2; the D gene is possibly TRBD1 (5 bases). V lost 5 bases and J lost 2, with 12 bases in between. Germline V gene data show CDR1 as WSHSY and CDR2 as SAAADI. This CDR3 comprises 14 residues.

The V gene is TRBV12-3 or TRBV12-4, the J gene TRBJ2-7; 7 bases match TRBD1. The CDR3 extends over 13 amino acids. Trimming at V came to 6 bases and at J to 5 bases, leaving 7 bases not matched to a gene. This chain's CDR3 is CASSLDRTNEQYF. CDR3 nucleotide sequence: TGTGCCAGCAGCCTGGACAGGACCAACGAGCAGTACTTC.

The chain uses TRBV10-3 and TRBJ1-6; possibly TRBD1 for D (6 bases). The CDR3 runs to 17 residues. The V gene's germline CDR1 is ENHRY and CDR2 SYGVKD. V lost 0 bases, J lost 7 bases, and 16 bases lay in between. This CDR3 reads CAISESRLQGINSPLHF. As DNA, the CDR3 is TGTGCCATCAGTGAGTCCAGACTTCAGGGGATAAATTCACCCCTCCACTTT.

The rearrangement joins TRBV19 to TRBJ1-5; 7 nucleotides agree with TRBD1. From germline, CDR1 is LNHDA and CDR2 SQIVND (reference sequence). Trimming took 7 bases from V and 7 from J; bases not matched to a gene: 13. The CDR3 is 15 amino acids. The CDR3: CASTSAQGGRQPQHF. For the CDR3, the DNA is TGTGCCAGTACCTCAGCTCAGGGGGGAAGGCAGCCCCAGCATTTT.

The V and J genes are TRBV3-1 (or the pseudogene TRBV3-2) and TRBJ1-1; tentatively, D is TRBD1 (5 bases). CDR3 length: 15 amino acids. Germline V gives CDR1 LGHDT, CDR2 YNNKEL (reference sequence). Trimming took off 3 bases at V and 6 bases at J, with 17 bases between the two ends. CDR3 in DNA: TGTGCCAGCAGCCAGAAGATAGTGGGGGGGGCTGAAGCTTTCTTT. Residues: CASSQKIVGGAEAFF.

The chain links TRBV5-5 to TRBJ2-1, with TRBD1 matching 9 bases. The CDR3 is 13 residues long. Germline V CDR1 and CDR2: SGHKS, YYEKEE (reference sequence). V gave up 4 bases and J gave up 5 bases; unmatched junction bases: 1. CDR3 in amino acids: CASSRTGDNEQFF. The CDR3, as DNA: TGTGCCAGCAGCAGGACAGGGGACAATGAGCAGTTCTTC.

The chain uses TRBV19 and TRBJ1-5; 7 bases align to TRBD1. The CDR3 contains 15 residues. Germline V lookup: CDR1 LNHDA, CDR2 SQIVND (reference sequence). J lost 0 bases, V lost 6 bases, and 5 bases had no gene match. The CDR3 is CASREGAVSNQPQHF. The CDR3 region has the DNA TGTGCCAGTAGGGAGGGGGCGGTTAGCAATCAGCCCCAGCATTTT.

This sequence joins TRBV5-5 and TRBJ1-5; weak D call: TRBD1 (6 bases). Between the trimmed V and J ends, which lost 0 bases and 5 bases, there was a span of 9 bases. Germline V gene sequence: CDR1 SGHKS, CDR2 YYEKEE (reference sequence). This CDR3 comprises 14 residues. The CDR3 reads CASSLGGGHQPQHF. The CDR3 nucleotides read TGTGCCAGCAGCTTGGGAGGGGGTCATCAGCCCCAGCATTTT. The full variable domain, rest sourced from reference TRBV5-5 and TRBJ1-5, is DAGVTQSPTHLIKTRGQQVTLRCSPISGHKSVSWYQQVLGQGPQFIFQYYEKEERGRGNFPDRFSARQFPNYSSELNVNALLLGDSALYLCASSLGGGHQPQHFGDGTRLSIL.

This clone was detected a few times. The V call is TRBV7-9, the J call TRBJ1-4; D not resolved. The CDR3 is 14 residues long. V lost 1 base and J 0 bases, leaving 3 bases between the germline ends. Looked up from germline, CDR1 is SEHNR and CDR2 is FQNEAQ (reference sequence). CDR3 nucleotide sequence: TGTGCCAGCAGCTTAGGAGCAACTAATGAAAAACTGTTTTTT. This sequence encodes CASSLGATNEKLFF.

The chain joins TRBV4-1 to TRBJ1-6; D not certain. CDR3 length equals 15 residues. Germline CDR1 reads MGHRA; CDR2 reads YSYEKL. Trimming removed 1 base from V and 9 bases from J, with 13 bases in between. The CDR3 DNA follows: TGCGCCAGCAGCCAAGGGGGAGCCTTTGGTTCACCCCTCCACTTT. Protein product: CASSQGGAFGSPLHF.

V usage is TRBV11-2 and J usage is TRBJ1-5; 10 nucleotides match TRBD1. The germline gives CDR1 SGHAT, CDR2 FQNNGV. V gave up 4 bases and J gave up 4 bases; unmatched junction bases: 7. The CDR3 runs to 16 residues. The CDR3 sequence is CASSSEPGQGNQPQHF. The CDR3 DNA reads as TGTGCCAGCAGCTCAGAACCGGGACAGGGGAATCAGCCCCAGCATTTT.

The chain has TRBV10-3 and TRBJ1-3, with D tentatively TRBD1 (6 bases). The CDR3 has 15 residues. Trimming took off 4 bases at V and 0 bases at J, with 10 bases between the two ends. Per the germline V gene, CDR1 is ENHRY and CDR2 is SYGVKD. The CDR3 DNA sequence: TGTGCCATCAGTGTCAGGGGAGCCTCTGGAAACACCATATATTTT. It yields the protein CAISVRGASGNTIYF.

The rearrangement uses TRBV6-1 and TRBJ1-2, with D unclear. V lost 0 bases and J 4 bases, leaving 9 bases between the germline ends. The CDR3 is 14 residues long. The germline gives CDR1 MNHNS, CDR2 SASEGT. In nucleotides, the CDR3 is TGTGCCAGCAGTGAAGCGCGCCGACTCTATGGCTACACCTTC. Translating gives CASSEARRLYGYTF.

The sample holds a few counts of this clone. The chain is built from TRBV3-1 (or the pseudogene TRBV3-2) and TRBJ1-2; 7 nucleotides line up with TRBD1. There are 14 residues in the CDR3. Germline trimming cut 1 base from V and 7 bases from J; bases unmatched to any gene: 6. Germline lookup yields CDR1 LGHDT and CDR2 YNNKEL (reference sequence). This chain's CDR3 is CASSQGQGPGGYTF. CDR3 bases: TGTGCCAGCAGCCAAGGACAGGGCCCGGGTGGCTACACCTTC.

The V and J genes are TRBV6-4 and TRBJ2-1; TRBD2 might be the D (7 bases). Germline loops: CDR1 MRHNA, CDR2 SNTAGT. CDR3 size: 15 residues. Deletions cut 5 bases from V and 5 bases from J, with 16 bases between. DNA for the CDR3: TGTGCCAGCAGTTACGACGGGGGGCCGAACAATGAGCAGTTCTTC. It encodes CASSYDGGPNNEQFF.

This clone appeared once. V usage is TRBV30 and J usage is TRBJ1-1; weak D call: TRBD1 (5 bases). The ends were cut back, 2 bases at V and 4 bases at J, with 11 bases in the middle. Germline loops: CDR1 GTSNPN, CDR2 SVGIG (reference sequence). CDR3 length equals 13 residues. CDR3 in DNA: TGTGCCTGGAGTTGGGGGGGGGTCACTGAAGCTTTCTTT. Its translation: CAWSWGGVTEAFF.

The rearrangement uses TRBV14 and TRBJ2-7; D is ambiguous. The CDR3 consists of 17 residues. Deletions cut 2 bases from V and 1 base from J, with 18 bases between. Germline lookup yields CDR1 SGHDN and CDR2 FVKESK. The CDR3 nucleotides are TGTGCCAGCAGCCAACTCCTAGTTACCAGTAGGTCCTACGAGCAGTACTTC. Residues: CASSQLLVTSRSYEQYF.

The genes are TRBV2 and TRBJ1-3; tentative D call: TRBD1 (6 bases). CDR3 length: 17 amino acids. Germline V gives CDR1 SNHLY, CDR2 FYNNEI. The germline V and J ends were trimmed by 3 bases and 2 bases, with 17 bases remaining between them. CDR3 amino acids: CASSDRQALAAGNTIYF. Here the CDR3 DNA reads TGTGCCAGCAGTGACCGACAGGCTTTGGCTGCTGGAAACACCATATATTTT. Based on the CDR3 plus reference TRBV2 and TRBJ1-3, the full variable domain is EPEVTQTPSHQVTQMGQEVILRCVPISNHLYFYWYRQILGQKVEFLVSFYNNEISEKSEIFDDQFSVERPDGSNFTLKIRSTKLEDSAMYFCASSDRQALAAGNTIYFGEGSWLTVV.

V usage is TRBV5-1 and J usage is TRBJ2-1, with TRBD1 matching 8 bases. Trimming removed 4 bases from V and 3 bases from J; junction bases left unmatched: 18. Germline V gene sequence: CDR1 SGHRS, CDR2 YFSETQ. The CDR3 consists of 19 residues. The CDR3 protein is CASSSTGTGVGYLYNEQFF. The CDR3, as DNA: TGCGCCAGCAGCAGCACCGGGACAGGCGTGGGCTACCTCTACAATGAGCAGTTCTTC.

This sequence joins TRBV7-9 and TRBJ1-2; 7 positions agree with TRBD1. The V gene end was trimmed by 2 bases and the J gene end by 0 bases; junction bases not matched to a gene: 0. CDR3 length equals 14 residues. The germline CDR1 and CDR2 sequences are SEHNR and FQNEAQ (reference sequence). CDR3 in amino acids: CASSLTGANYGYTF. CDR3 coding DNA: TGTGCCAGCAGCTTAACAGGGGCTAACTATGGCTACACCTTC.

In the case of this clone: Other DNA sequences in this sample translate to the same CDR3. CDR3 amino acids: CASSQDGQGNTEAFF. CDR3 in DNA: TGCGCCAGCAGCCAAGACGGACAGGGGAACACTGAAGCTTTCTTT. The chain employs TRBV4-1 and TRBJ1-1, with 8 bases that match TRBD1. Germline assignment: CDR1 MGHRA and CDR2 YSYEKL. J gave up 1 base and V 0 bases, and 1 base lay outside the gene matches. CDR3 length: 15 residues.

This clone was found once. The CDR3: CASSLSWDSSTDTQYF. For the CDR3, the DNA is TGCGCCAGCAGCTTGAGCTGGGACTCTAGCACAGATACGCAGTATTTT. V gene TRBV5-1 combines with J gene TRBJ2-3, with a tentative D call TRBD2 (6 bases). This CDR3 is 16 amino acids long. Germline V lookup: CDR1 SGHRS, CDR2 YFSETQ. V lost 1 base and J 0 bases, leaving 12 bases between the germline ends.

In this sample, this clone turned up a few times. The chain has TRBV6-5 and TRBJ2-3; 8 bases align to TRBD1. The CDR3 consists of 12 residues. V shed 6 bases, J shed 11 bases, and the junction held 7 bases outside the gene matches. Germline V lookup: CDR1 MNHEY, CDR2 SVGAGI. The CDR3 here is CASSPPDRGQYF. CDR3 DNA sequence: TGTGCCAGCAGCCCACCCGACAGGGGGCAGTATTTT.

The chain is built from TRBV6-5 and TRBJ1-6; D gene unclear. CDR3 length equals 15 residues. Trimming removed 3 bases from V and 7 bases from J, with 13 bases in between. CDR1 is MNHEY, CDR2 SVGAGI, per germline. CDR3 loop: CASSYVSSGNSPLHF. The CDR3 DNA follows: TGTGCCAGCAGTTATGTTTCCTCCGGGAATTCACCCCTCCACTTT.

V is TRBV6-5 and J is TRBJ2-5, with 14 bases matching TRBD2. The germline gives CDR1 MNHEY, CDR2 SVGAGI. V was clipped by 6 bases and J by 2 bases; unmatched bases: 2. This CDR3 region has 15 residues. CDR3 protein: CASRRLAGGQETQYF. The CDR3, as DNA: TGTGCCAGCAGGCGACTAGCGGGGGGGCAAGAGACCCAGTACTTC.

This sequence joins TRBV3-1 (or the pseudogene TRBV3-2) and TRBJ1-2, with 8 bases that match TRBD1. The J segment lost 0 bases and the V segment lost 6 bases, leaving 3 bases of the junction unmatched. Germline CDR1 LGHDT, CDR2 YNNKEL (reference sequence). The CDR3 is made up of 14 amino acids. CDR3 loop: CASRPDRANYGYTF. The CDR3 DNA reads as TGTGCCAGCAGACCGGACAGGGCTAACTATGGCTACACCTTC.

The V call is TRBV3-1 (or the pseudogene TRBV3-2), the J call TRBJ1-1; TRBD1 might be the D (5 bases). There are 12 residues in the CDR3. V lost 0 bases, J lost 10 bases, and 9 bases lay in between. The germline CDR1 and CDR2 sequences are LGHDT and YNNKEL (reference sequence). CDR3 sequence: CASSQEGQGAFF. The CDR3 coding sequence is TGTGCCAGCAGCCAAGAGGGGCAAGGAGCTTTCTTT.

This rearrangement joins TRBV14 to TRBJ1-2, with D perhaps TRBD1 (6 bases). The germline V gene encodes CDR1 SGHDN and CDR2 FVKESK. The CDR3 consists of 15 residues. V lost 5 bases, J lost 5 bases, and 18 bases lay in between. The CDR3 loop is CASSDGQTPLYGYTF. The CDR3 coding sequence is TGTGCCAGCAGCGATGGACAGACACCTCTATATGGCTACACCTTC.

This clone was detected only once. The rearrangement links TRBV5-1 to TRBJ1-1, with 7 bases that match TRBD1. The V and J ends lost 4 bases and 5 bases, in that order; junction bases with no gene match: 11. Per germline, CDR1 SGHRS and CDR2 YFSETQ. CDR3 length: 15 amino acids. CDR3 DNA sequence: TGCGCCAGCAGCCACCAGGGGGAGAAAGAAACTGAAGCTTTCTTT. Amino acids: CASSHQGEKETEAFF. The whole variable domain, remainder taken from reference TRBV5-1 and TRBJ1-1, is KAGVTQTPRYLIKTRGQQVTLSCSPISGHRSVSWYQQTPGQGLQFLFEYFSETQRNKGNFPGRFSGRQFSNSRSEMNVSTLELGDSALYLCASSHQGEKETEAFFGQGTRLTVV.